Below, 27 T cell receptor beta chains from the same sample are listed, as sequenced in a study of OX40 agonist ivuxolimab in advanced cancers. The table came from immunoSEQ multiplex PCR; TCRdb's copy has only in-frame clones and leaves some out. The data contain 80,000 to 100,000 clones, roughly 95% of them seen just once; the ten biggest clones take up 0.15% to 0.2%. Sequences were derived from CD4+ or CD8+ T cells sorted from blood, sampled in a trial of the OX40 agonist ivuxolimab. All receptors come from an adult with an advanced solid tumor such as melanoma, head and neck, liver or kidney cancer.

The chain is built from TRBV10-3 and TRBJ2-2; 10 bases are shared with TRBD1. The CDR3 contains 14 residues. Germline CDR1 reads ENHRY; CDR2 reads SYGVKD. With 5 bases clipped from V and 6 bases from J, the junction kept 3 bases outside the gene matches. In DNA, the CDR3 is TGTGCCATCAGTCTAGGGACAGGGGCCGGGGAGCTGTTTTTT. Protein sequence: CAISLGTGAGELFF.

The J gene is TRBJ2-4, the V gene TRBV19, with 8 bases aligning to TRBD1. The CDR3 spans 14 residues. CDR1 LNHDA and CDR2 SQIVND come from the germline V gene (reference sequence). The junction had 10 bases not matched to a gene; V was cut back by 3 bases and J by 12 bases. Here the CDR3 reads CASSITGQAWHQYF. CDR3 nucleotide sequence: TGTGCCAGTAGTATCACGGGACAGGCCTGGCATCAGTACTTC.

The chain links TRBV11-2 to TRBJ1-2; a weak D match, TRBD1 (6 bases). The germline gives CDR1 SGHAT, CDR2 FQNNGV. V was cut by 1 base and J by 1 base, with 7 bases left in between. The length of the CDR3 is 14 residues. The CDR3 DNA reads TGTGCCAGCAGCTTAGGAGGGGGTAACTATGGCTACACCTTC. Its translation is CASSLGGGNYGYTF.

V gene TRBV11-3 combines with J gene TRBJ2-2, with 12 bases lining up with TRBD1. CDR3 length: 16 amino acids. V was clipped by 5 bases and J by 4 bases; unmatched bases: 5. Germline loops: CDR1 SGHNT, CDR2 YENEEA. In DNA form, the CDR3 reads TGTGCCAGCAGCCCGGGACAGGGGGCGGGCACCGGGGAGCTGTTTTTT. Amino acid sequence: CASSPGQGAGTGELFF.

V is TRBV27 and J is TRBJ1-4; no reliable D call. There are 12 residues in the CDR3. Per the germline V gene, CDR1 is MNHEY and CDR2 is SMNVEV (reference sequence). V was clipped by 5 bases and J by 6 bases, with 7 bases between them. CDR3 DNA sequence: TGTGCCAGCAGTCCACCCGATGAAAAACTGTTTTTT. Translating gives CASSPPDEKLFF.

The chain has TRBV28 and TRBJ2-1; TRBD1 or TRBD2 may be the D gene (8 bases each). The CDR3 extends over 18 amino acids. Germline assignment: CDR1 MDHEN and CDR2 SYDVKM. Trimming cost V 8 bases and J 1 base, with 24 bases left between them. The DNA for the CDR3 is TGTGCCAGCGGGGGCCAGGGGGCGGCTAGCGGGTCCTACAATGAGCAGTTCTTC. Protein: CASGGQGAASGSYNEQFF.

The gene calls are TRBV29-1 and TRBJ1-1; maybe TRBD1 (5 bases). V shed 6 bases and J shed 1 base, with 15 bases lying between them. Germline loops: CDR1 SQVTM, CDR2 ANQGSEA. The CDR3 extends over 14 amino acids. CDR3 region: CSVQEGPRNTEAFF. As DNA, the CDR3 is TGCAGCGTACAGGAGGGGCCCAGGAACACTGAAGCTTTCTTT. Full variable domain (outside the CDR3, taken from reference TRBV29-1 and TRBJ1-1): SAVISQKPSRDICQRGTSLTIQCQVDSQVTMMFWYRQQPGQSLTLIATANQGSEATYESGFVIDKFPISRPNLTFSTLTVSNMSPEDSSIYLCSVQEGPRNTEAFFGQGTRLTVV.

The rearrangement uses TRBV9 and TRBJ2-7, with 9 bases identical to TRBD1. The CDR3 sequence is 13 residues long. J gave up 9 bases and V 3 bases, and 7 bases lay outside the gene matches. CDR1 is SGDLS and CDR2 is YYNGEE in the germline V gene. The CDR3, as DNA: TGTGCCAGCAGCGCCGGGACAGGGAAGCTGCAGTACTTC. It encodes CASSAGTGKLQYF.

This CDR3 reads CATAFIAKNIQYF. CDR3 DNA sequence: TGTGCCACCGCCTTTATAGCCAAAAACATTCAGTACTTC. V is TRBV7-2 and J is TRBJ2-4; unclear D gene. Germline CDR1 is SGHTA and CDR2 is FQGNSA. This CDR3 is 13 amino acids long. With 10 bases removed from V and 0 bases from J, the gap between germline ends came to 10 bases.

The rearrangement links TRBV19 to TRBJ1-5, with a possible D match to TRBD1 (5 bases). The germline V and J ends were trimmed by 7 bases and 4 bases, with 11 bases remaining between them. The CDR3 contains 13 residues. Germline V gives CDR1 LNHDA, CDR2 SQIVND (reference sequence). The CDR3 DNA reads TGTGCCAGTAACAGGCCTCCGAATCAGCCCCAGCATTTT. Translation: CASNRPPNQPQHF. The full variable domain, its missing parts supplied by reference TRBV19 and TRBJ1-5, is DGGITQSPKYLFRKEGQNVTLSCEQNLNHDAMYWYRQDPGQGLRLIYYSQIVNDFQKGDIAEGYSVSREKKESFPLTVTSAQKNPTAFYLCASNRPPNQPQHFGDGTRLSIL.

This sequence joins TRBV7-9 and TRBJ2-1; D not certain. CDR1 and CDR2 (germline): SEHNR, FQNEAQ (reference sequence). The CDR3 length is 16 residues. Trimming took off 1 base at V and 6 bases at J, with 16 bases between the two ends. CDR3 sequence (DNA): TGTGCCAGCAGCTTAGGAGGCTACTCATACCGCAATGAGCAGTTCTTC. Encoded protein: CASSLGGYSYRNEQFF. Looking up the rest from reference TRBV7-9 and TRBJ2-1 gives the full variable domain: DTGVSQNPRHKITKRGQNVTFRCDPISEHNRLYWYRQTLGQGPEFLTYFQNEAQLEKSRLLSDRFSAERPKGSFSTLEIQRTEQGDSAMYLCASSLGGYSYRNEQFFGPGTRLTVL.

CDR3 bases: TGTGCCAGCAGTTTAGAAAGGACAGTATCCGGGGCCAACGTCCTGACTTTC. Its protein product is CASSLERTVSGANVLTF. The V call is TRBV27, the J call TRBJ2-6, with D perhaps matching TRBD1 (6 bases). Germline CDR1 is MNHEY and CDR2 is SMNVEV (reference sequence). Trimming pared 2 bases from V and 4 bases from J, leaving 15 bases between. CDR3 length: 17 amino acids.

The genes are TRBV6-1 and TRBJ2-3, with D possibly being TRBD1 (5 bases). V lost 1 base, J lost 4 bases, and 9 bases lay in between. The CDR3 is made up of 14 amino acids. In germline, CDR1 is MNHNS, CDR2 SASEGT. CDR3 nucleotides: TGTGCCAGCAGTGAAGTAGGGGCAGCAGATACGCAGTATTTT. As protein: CASSEVGAADTQYF.

The J gene is TRBJ2-2, the V gene TRBV10-2; the match to TRBD2 covers 13 bases. V gave up 4 bases and J gave up 8 bases; unmatched junction bases: 7. CDR1 WSHSY and CDR2 SAAADI come from the germline V gene. This CDR3 spans 16 amino acids. CDR3 in DNA: TGCGCCAGCAGTGGGACCGGGACTAGCGGGGTTGGGGAGCTGTTTTTT. Its protein product is CASSGTGTSGVGELFF.

The rearrangement joins TRBV7-2 to TRBJ1-1, with a tentative D call TRBD1 (5 bases). The CDR3 loop spans 14 amino acids. The germline V and J ends were trimmed by 4 bases and 0 bases, with 9 bases remaining between them. Germline V gene sequence: CDR1 SGHTA, CDR2 FQGNSA. The CDR3 DNA reads TGTGCCAGCAGCTCCCAGGGAATGAACACTGAAGCTTTCTTT. Protein sequence: CASSSQGMNTEAFF.

The sample holds one count of this clone. The chain joins TRBV9 to TRBJ2-7; D is unclear. Germline-derived CDR1 and CDR2 are SGDLS and YYNGEE. The CDR3 contains 15 residues. Trimming took 4 bases from V and 4 from J, leaving 18 bases between them. CDR3 nucleotides: TGTGCCAGCAGCCGTCTTAGTGGAGTGGGGTACGAGCAGTACTTC. It translates to CASSRLSGVGYEQYF.

V and J are TRBV6-4 and TRBJ2-1; tentatively, D is TRBD1 (6 bases). This CDR3 is 13 amino acids long. Trimming shortened V by 9 bases and J by 3 bases, and 12 bases separated the two germline ends. CDR1 MRHNA and CDR2 SNTAGT come from the germline V gene. The CDR3 DNA reads TGTGCCAGACGACAGGACCTCTACAATGAGCAGTTCTTC. Its translation: CARRQDLYNEQFF.

The J gene is TRBJ1-2, the V gene TRBV9; a weak D match, TRBD1 (5 bases). This CDR3 has 16 residues. The germline V and J ends were trimmed by 0 bases and 4 bases, with 16 bases remaining between them. Germline V gives CDR1 SGDLS, CDR2 YYNGEE. The CDR3 sequence: CASSVARQPPLYGYTF. DNA of the CDR3: TGTGCCAGCAGCGTAGCCCGACAGCCGCCACTCTATGGCTACACCTTC.

This chain uses TRBV5-5 with TRBJ1-2, with 9 bases fitting TRBD1. Trimming cost V 0 bases and J 4 bases; bases outside gene matches: 4. The CDR3 is made up of 15 amino acids. Germline-derived CDR1 and CDR2 are SGHKS and YYEKEE (reference sequence). The CDR3 DNA is TGTGCCAGCAGCTTGGTACAGGGGGCAGCCTATGGCTACACCTTC. This codes for CASSLVQGAAYGYTF.

CDR3: CASSPPSGGAYEQYF. CDR3 DNA sequence: TGTGCCAGCTCACCCCCAAGCGGGGGGGCCTACGAGCAGTACTTC. The gene calls are TRBV18 and TRBJ2-7, with 10 bases that match TRBD2. The V and J ends lost 3 bases and 2 bases, in that order; junction bases with no gene match: 4. The CDR3 contains 15 residues. CDR1 and CDR2 from the germline V gene are KGHSH and LQKENI.

This sequence joins TRBV10-1 and TRBJ2-1, with 9 nucleotides matching TRBD1. The V gene end was trimmed by 5 bases and the J gene end by 4 bases; junction bases not matched to a gene: 15. Germline V gives CDR1 WNHNN, CDR2 SYGVQD (reference sequence). The CDR3 sequence is 18 residues long. The CDR3 DNA reads as TGCGCCAGCAGTAAGGGACAGGGTGACGGAGTAATATACAATGAGCAGTTCTTC. It is translated as CASSKGQGDGVIYNEQFF.

This clone occurred once. V is TRBV28 and J is TRBJ2-1; D possibly corresponds to TRBD1 (6 bases). Germline assignment: CDR1 MDHEN and CDR2 SYDVKM. This CDR3 contains 16 residues. Trimming removed 1 base from V and 6 bases from J, with 16 bases in between. The CDR3 sequence is CASSLFRAGVGNEQFF. CDR3 DNA sequence: TGTGCCAGCAGTTTATTCCGGGCAGGGGTGGGCAATGAGCAGTTCTTC.

This rearrangement joins TRBV14 to TRBJ1-2; D unclear. Trimming removed 0 bases from V and 4 bases from J, with 6 bases in between. The CDR3 runs to 13 residues. Germline CDR1 is SGHDN and CDR2 is FVKESK. The DNA of the CDR3 is TGTGCCAGCAGCCAAGATCGGAGCTATGGCTACACCTTC. Translating it yields CASSQDRSYGYTF.

The J gene is TRBJ1-5, the V gene TRBV18; 8 bases are a match to TRBD1. This CDR3 has 13 amino acids. Germline V gene lookup returns CDR1 KGHSH and CDR2 LQKENI. The V and J ends lost 6 bases and 5 bases, in that order; junction bases with no gene match: 3. Written as DNA, the CDR3 is TGTGCCAGCTCCTCGGACAGGGATCAGCCCCAGCATTTT. This codes for CASSSDRDQPQHF.

The chain combines TRBV4-3 with TRBJ1-2; the D gene is possibly TRBD1 (5 bases). The CDR3 sequence is 15 residues long. With 0 bases removed from V and 3 bases from J, the gap between germline ends came to 11 bases. Germline CDR1 LGHNA, CDR2 YSLEER. CDR3 DNA sequence: TGCGCCAGCAGCCAAGATATGGGGGGGGACTATGGCTACACCTTC. This translates into CASSQDMGGDYGYTF.

The chain links TRBV7-2 to TRBJ1-2, with 7 bases aligning to TRBD1. The CDR3 contains 14 residues. Trimming took 0 bases from V and 4 from J; bases not matched to a gene: 2. Germline CDR1 reads SGHTA; CDR2 reads FQGNSA. The CDR3 spells CASSLAGGGYGYTF. CDR3 nucleotides: TGTGCCAGCAGCTTAGCAGGGGGCGGCTATGGCTACACCTTC. The full variable domain, completed using reference TRBV7-2 and TRBJ1-2, is GAGVSQSPSNKVTEKGKDVELRCDPISGHTALYWYRQSLGQGLEFLIYFQGNSAPDKSGLPSDRFSAERTGGSVSTLTIQRTQQEDSAVYLCASSLAGGGYGYTFGSGTRLTVV.

This CDR3 is CASSLGGDRVAFF. The CDR3, as DNA: TGTGCCAGCAGCTTAGGGGGCGACAGAGTTGCTTTCTTT. This sequence joins TRBV11-2 and TRBJ1-1; perhaps TRBD1 as D (5 bases). The CDR3 runs 13 residues. The germline V gene has CDR1 SGHAT and CDR2 FQNNGV. Trimming pared 1 base from V and 11 bases from J, leaving 14 bases between.